The rows below give T cell receptor beta chains drawn from one sample of a study of blood T cell repertoires in COVID-19. Some clones are missing from TCRdb's copy, which holds only in-frame ones; the method was immunoSEQ multiplex PCR. The repertoire holds around 270,000 clones, with approximately 89% as singletons. The specimen was peripheral blood. Source of these receptors: a man in his forties who had recovered from COVID-19. CDR3s include the opening cysteine and the closing phenylalanine or tryptophan. A D gene is named only where the DNA matches it firmly. Where a row states a size, it is once, few, many or the class of an expanded clone; other rows omit it.

V gene	J gene	D gene	clone size	CDR3 protein	CDR3 DNA
TRBV2	TRBJ1-6	-	few	CASMALDYSSYNSPLHF	TGTGCCAGCATGGCGTTGGACTATAGCTCCTATAATTCACCCCTCCACTTT
TRBV7-2	TRBJ2-1	-	-	CASSVQVYNEQFF	TGTGCCAGCAGCGTACAGGTCTACAATGAGCAGTTCTTC
TRBV14	TRBJ2-7	TRBD1	-	CASSPAPGQSSYEQYF	TGTGCCAGCAGCCCCGCTCCGGGACAGAGTTCCTACGAGCAGTACTTC
TRBV9	TRBJ2-1	-	-	CASRGDSGEQFF	TGTGCCAGCAGAGGCGATTCAGGTGAGCAGTTCTTC
TRBV6-5	TRBJ1-6	-	-	CASSYDSNSPLHF	TGTGCCAGCAGTTACGACAGTAATTCACCCCTCCACTTT
TRBV19	TRBJ1-6	TRBD1	few	CASSDRGLSPLHF	TGTGCCAGTTCAGACAGGGGGCTTTCACCCCTCCACTTT
TRBV7-2	TRBJ2-3	TRBD1	-	CASSLDRGSDTQYF	TGTGCCAGCAGCTTAGACAGGGGTTCAGATACGCAGTATTTT
TRBV6-1	TRBJ2-2	TRBD2	-	CASSGLAGSPRTGELFF	TGTGCCAGCAGTGGGCTAGCGGGATCTCCTAGGACCGGGGAGCTGTTTTTT
TRBV6-5	TRBJ1-1	-	-	CASSYSSGLLAEAFF	TGTGCCAGCAGTTACTCGAGCGGTTTGTTGGCTGAAGCTTTCTTT
TRBV18	TRBJ2-2	TRBD2	once	CASSPGLAGGQNTGELFF	TGTGCCAGCTCACCGGGACTAGCGGGGGGACAGAACACCGGGGAGCTGTTTTTT
TRBV7-6	TRBJ2-5	TRBD1	-	CASSLLRRTGETQYF	TGTGCCAGCAGCTTACTCAGGCGGACAGGGGAGACCCAGTACTTC
TRBV28	TRBJ1-5	-	-	CASSPWEGQNQPQHF	TGTGCCAGCAGCCCCTGGGAGGGGCAGAATCAGCCCCAGCATTTT
TRBV7-2	TRBJ2-7	TRBD2	once	CASSGQTSGRIEQYF	TGTGCCAGCAGCGGCCAGACTAGCGGGAGGATCGAGCAGTACTTC
TRBV4-3	TRBJ2-2	TRBD2	few	CASSHGLALNTGELFF	TGCGCCAGCAGCCATGGACTAGCGTTGAACACCGGGGAGCTGTTTTTT
TRBV3-1/TRBV3-2	TRBJ2-5	-	-	CASSQDLGGTVLVETQYF	TGTGCCAGCAGCCAAGATCTTGGGGGGACTGTGCTGGTAGAGACCCAGTACTTC
TRBV30	TRBJ1-5	-	-	CAWRGGEGQPQHF	TGTGCCTGGAGGGGGGGGGAAGGTCAGCCCCAGCATTTT
TRBV2	TRBJ1-1	TRBD1	once	CASIRTGVEAFF	TGTGCCAGCATTCGGACAGGGGTTGAAGCTTTCTTT
TRBV11-2	TRBJ1-1	-	few	CASSLEPTVPMNTEAFF	TGTGCCAGCAGCTTAGAACCCACAGTGCCTATGAACACTGAAGCTTTCTTT
TRBV27	TRBJ2-1	-	-	CASSLSGLDYNEQFF	TGTGCCAGCAGTTTATCGGGACTGGATTACAATGAGCAGTTCTTC
TRBV5-1	TRBJ1-1	-	-	CASSVTSLNTEAFF	TGCGCCAGCAGCGTTACGAGTCTGAACACTGAAGCTTTCTTT
TRBV10-2	TRBJ2-7	TRBD2	-	CASSELAGVTYEQYF	TGCGCCAGCAGTGAGCTAGCGGGGGTGACCTACGAGCAGTACTTC
TRBV2	TRBJ2-1	TRBD2	-	CASRLLAGGSYNEQFF	TGTGCCAGCAGACTACTAGCGGGAGGTTCCTACAATGAGCAGTTCTTC
TRBV3-1/TRBV3-2	TRBJ2-7	TRBD1	-	CASSQDLQGAREQYF	TGTGCCAGCAGCCAAGATTTGCAGGGGGCGCGGGAGCAGTACTTC
TRBV11-2	TRBJ2-5	-	-	CASSLTRSGTQYF	TGTGCCAGCAGCTTGACACGAAGCGGGACCCAGTACTTC
TRBV10-3	TRBJ1-6	-	-	CAISRQPNNSPLHF	TGTGCCATCAGTAGACAGCCCAATAATTCACCCCTCCACTTT
TRBV7-9	TRBJ1-4	-	once	CASTPPGWGKLFF	TGTGCCAGCACCCCCCCGGGGTGGGGAAAACTGTTTTTT
TRBV12-3/TRBV12-4	TRBJ2-7	-	once	CASSFPGIREQYF	TGTGCCAGCAGTTTTCCGGGAATCCGCGAGCAGTACTTC
TRBV16	TRBJ2-2	-	-	CASSQWPPNTGELFF	TGTGCCAGCAGCCAATGGCCTCCGAACACCGGGGAGCTGTTTTTT
TRBV19	TRBJ1-1	TRBD1	-	CASSIRTGGLTEAFF	TGTGCCAGTAGTATACGAACAGGGGGACTCACTGAAGCTTTCTTT
TRBV3-1/TRBV3-2	TRBJ2-5	-	-	CASSPGGPGKTQYF	TGTGCCAGCAGCCCCGGGGGGCCGGGGAAGACCCAGTACTTC
TRBV6-6	TRBJ1-1	-	-	CASSSRPPRGTEAFF	TGTGCCAGCAGTTCTAGACCCCCCAGGGGCACTGAAGCTTTCTTT
TRBV7-2	TRBJ2-2	-	-	CASSLVRGTGELFF	TGTGCCAGCAGCTTAGTAAGAGGAACCGGGGAGCTGTTTTTT
TRBV7-2	TRBJ2-5	TRBD1	once	CASSLDRARRETQYF	TGTGCCAGCAGCCTCGACAGGGCCAGGAGGGAGACCCAGTACTTC
TRBV6-5	TRBJ1-2	-	-	CASSYGSSGYTF	TGTGCCAGCAGTTATGGTTCAAGCGGCTACACCTTC
TRBV10-2	TRBJ1-6	-	-	CASSESTNSPLHF	TGCGCCAGCAGTGAGTCGACAAATTCACCCCTCCACTTT
TRBV10-3	TRBJ2-7	TRBD2	-	CATGTSGTSYEQYF	TGTGCCACCGGGACTAGCGGGACATCCTACGAGCAGTACTTC
TRBV7-2	TRBJ2-4	TRBD2	-	CASSLSGGVAKNIQYF	TGTGCCAGCAGCTTATCGGGAGGGGTAGCCAAAAACATTCAGTACTTC
TRBV5-6	TRBJ2-1	TRBD2	-	CASSLVPSGGRNEQFF	TGTGCCAGCAGCTTGGTACCTAGCGGGGGTCGCAATGAGCAGTTCTTC
TRBV18	TRBJ2-7	TRBD1	-	CASSPPGTGGYEQYF	TGTGCCAGCTCACCCCCCGGGACAGGGGGTTACGAGCAGTACTTC
TRBV10-3	TRBJ2-1	-	-	CAIGQDEQFF	TGTGCCATCGGCCAGGATGAGCAGTTCTTC
TRBV6-4	TRBJ2-2	-	-	CASSDRGLELFF	TGTGCCAGCAGTGACCGGGGTCTGGAGCTGTTTTTT
TRBV3-1/TRBV3-2	TRBJ1-4	-	-	CASSQFGETNEKLFF	TGTGCCAGCAGCCAATTTGGAGAAACTAATGAAAAACTGTTTTTT
TRBV7-2	TRBJ2-1	TRBD2	few	CASSAVGLAANNEQFF	TGTGCCAGCAGCGCTGTAGGACTAGCGGCTAACAATGAGCAGTTCTTC
TRBV7-8	TRBJ2-1	TRBD2	few	CASSLAGGRANEQFF	TGTGCCAGCAGCTTAGCCGGCGGGAGGGCCAATGAGCAGTTCTTC
TRBV29-1	TRBJ2-7	-	-	CSVVGGMNYEQYF	TGCAGCGTTGTTGGGGGCATGAACTACGAGCAGTACTTC
TRBV5-1	TRBJ2-7	-	-	CASRPDSDHYEQYF	TGCGCCAGCAGACCGGACAGCGACCACTACGAGCAGTACTTC
TRBV15	TRBJ1-2	TRBD1	-	CATSRPGTGMGGYTF	TGTGCCACCAGCAGACCAGGGACAGGGATGGGTGGCTACACCTTC
TRBV19	TRBJ1-3	-	once	CASSFQRSSGNTIYF	TGTGCCAGTAGCTTCCAAAGGAGCTCTGGAAACACCATATATTTT
TRBV21-1	TRBJ1-6	-	-	CASSKTTGKNSPLHF	TGTGCCAGCAGCAAAACTACCGGAAAGAATTCACCCCTCCACTTT
TRBV4-3	TRBJ2-2	-	-	CASSQVSGNTGELFF	TGCGCCAGCAGCCAAGTGTCGGGGAACACCGGGGAGCTGTTTTTT
TRBV30	TRBJ1-3	-	-	CAWSPEGSGNTIYF	TGTGCCTGGAGTCCCGAGGGCTCTGGAAACACCATATATTTT
TRBV7-9	TRBJ2-5	-	-	CASSPRHEVSQYF	TGTGCCAGCAGCCCGCGGCACGAGGTGTCCCAGTACTTC